What follows is one T cell receptor beta chain and its context. Its antigen is still unknown. The CDR3 is 16 amino acids. J gave up 4 bases and V 5 bases, and 13 bases lay outside the gene matches. Germline V CDR1 and CDR2: DFQATT, SNEGSKA (reference sequence). The method was immunoSEQ multiplex PCR; TCRdb's version includes in-frame clones alone and lacks a portion of them. The sample consists of 90,000 to 95,000 clones, around nine tenths of them appearing once. The entry originates in a study of T cell responses to AZD1222 COVID-19 vaccine. General study results and limits: The donor cohort was predominantly white British with a female majority, and clonal diversity may have been underestimated.

The gene calls are TRBV20-1 and TRBJ2-3, with TRBD2 matching over 9 bases. The clonotype originates from an adult who received the AZD1222 COVID-19 vaccine. The specimen comprised peripheral blood, sampled 28 days after the second AZD1222 dose. CDR3 in amino acids: CSAREGREGRADTQYF. Here the CDR3 DNA reads TGCAGTGCTCGTGAGGGGCGGGAGGGCCGAGCAGATACGCAGTATTTT.